The 28 T cell receptor beta chains listed next were all sequenced from one sample in a study of blood T cell repertoires in COVID-19. Method: immunoSEQ multiplex PCR; TCRdb's copy keeps in-frame clones and lacks some. Of roughly 20,000 clones listed, 70% to 90% are singletons. The specimen sequenced was peripheral blood. The source is a woman aged 80 or older with active COVID-19.

This clone was observed a single time. The V and J genes are TRBV5-1 and TRBJ1-3; D not certain. Germline CDR1 SGHRS, CDR2 YFSETQ. The CDR3 runs to 14 residues. Deletions cut 5 bases from V and 0 bases from J, with 9 bases between. The chain's CDR3 is CASRRELSGNTIYF. Written as DNA, the CDR3 is TGCGCCAGCAGGCGTGAGCTCTCTGGAAACACCATATATTTT.

The rearrangement links TRBV3-1 (or the pseudogene TRBV3-2) to TRBJ1-2; 10 nucleotides match TRBD1. Germline lookup yields CDR1 LGHDT and CDR2 YNNKEL (reference sequence). The CDR3 sequence is 20 residues long. V was pared by 0 bases and J by 3 bases, with 16 bases of the junction left unmatched. The CDR3 here is CASSQESRGATGGGYYGYTF. The CDR3 DNA reads as TGTGCCAGCAGCCAAGAATCCCGGGGGGCGACAGGGGGCGGTTACTATGGCTACACCTTC.

The chain recombines TRBV4-2 with TRBJ2-2; 7 nucleotides agree with TRBD2. The CDR3 is 16 residues long. V was clipped by 3 bases and J by 4 bases; unmatched bases: 8. The germline gives CDR1 LGHNA, CDR2 YNFKEQ. This chain's CDR3 is CASSQLGGGSTGELFF. CDR3 coding DNA: TGTGCCAGCAGCCAGCTGGGCGGGGGTAGCACCGGGGAGCTGTTTTTT.

The chain employs TRBV21-1 and TRBJ1-5; whether TRBD1, the table's D call, matches the DNA was not checked. TRBV21-1 is a listed pseudogene. This CDR3 spans 15 amino acids. The CDR3 region has the DNA TGTGCCAGCAGCAAAGTTCAGAATAGCAATCAGCCCCAGCATTTT. This codes for CASSKVQNSNQPQHF.

V is TRBV6-6 and J is TRBJ1-1, with D perhaps matching TRBD1 (6 bases). The CDR3 runs to 14 residues. V shed 2 bases and J shed 2 bases, with 9 bases lying between them. The germline V gene encodes CDR1 MNHNY and CDR2 SVGAGI (reference sequence). The CDR3 region has the DNA TGTGCCAGCAGTTACCTAGGGACAAACACTGAAGCTTTCTTT. Translated: CASSYLGTNTEAFF.

The rearrangement joins TRBV15 to TRBJ2-7; TRBD2 might be the D (7 bases). With 3 bases removed from V and 3 bases from J, the gap between germline ends came to 15 bases. CDR1 is LNHNV, CDR2 YYDKDF, per germline (reference sequence). This CDR3 spans 15 amino acids. CDR3 residues: CATSRGGGGNYEQYF. The CDR3 DNA reads TGTGCCACCAGCAGGGGAGGGGGGGGAAACTACGAGCAGTACTTC.

This clone was counted a single time. The CDR3 DNA sequence: TGTGCCAGCAGTTCCTTAGGGGCTGGGGCCAACGTCCTGACTTTC. This gives the protein CASSSLGAGANVLTF. V is TRBV27 and J is TRBJ2-6, with D possibly TRBD1 on 5 matching bases. V lost 4 bases, J lost 2 bases, and 9 bases lay in between. This CDR3 has 15 residues. Germline V lookup: CDR1 MNHEY, CDR2 SMNVEV (reference sequence).

The V and J genes are TRBV3-1 (or the pseudogene TRBV3-2) and TRBJ2-2; TRBD2 matches at 7 bases. V gave up 6 bases and J gave up 6 bases; unmatched junction bases: 7. The germline CDR1 and CDR2 sequences are LGHDT and YNNKEL (reference sequence). The CDR3 loop spans 14 amino acids. This chain's CDR3 is CASSPSGEAGELFF. The CDR3 DNA reads as TGTGCCAGCAGTCCCAGCGGGGAGGCCGGGGAGCTGTTTTTT.

This clone was counted a single time. CDR3 sequence: CASSTGNSAFF. Here the CDR3 DNA reads TGTGCCAGCAGTACAGGGAATTCGGCTTTCTTT. This sequence joins TRBV6-2 or TRBV6-3 and TRBJ1-1, with D possibly TRBD1 on 6 matching bases. Trimming removed 5 bases at V and 11 bases at J, with 12 bases between. The V gene's germline CDR1 is MNHEY and CDR2 SVGEGT. The CDR3 spans 11 residues.

V and J are TRBV3-1 (or the pseudogene TRBV3-2) and TRBJ1-4; no firm D call. This CDR3 spans 14 amino acids. Germline V lookup: CDR1 LGHDT, CDR2 YNNKEL (reference sequence). Trimming left V 4 bases short and J 8 bases short, with 14 bases between. CDR3 loop: CASSPSGFREKLFF. CDR3 DNA: TGTGCCAGCAGCCCCTCGGGTTTTCGGGAAAAACTGTTTTTT.

The chain has TRBV9 and TRBJ2-7, with TRBD1 as a possible D gene (5 bases). Germline loops: CDR1 SGDLS, CDR2 YYNGEE. The CDR3 totals 14 residues. Trimming cost V 2 bases and J 2 bases, with 11 bases left between them. The CDR3 DNA is TGTGCCAGCAGCGTGACAGTCTTTCCCTACGAGCAGTACTTC. Its protein product is CASSVTVFPYEQYF.

The rearrangement links TRBV7-8 to TRBJ2-7, with 9 positions matching TRBD2. The CDR3 covers 17 residues. Per the germline V gene, CDR1 is SGHVS and CDR2 is FQNEAQ. V was clipped by 6 bases and J by 6 bases; unmatched bases: 18. The CDR3 reads CASSPSPLAGTSGEQYF. The DNA of the CDR3 is TGTGCCAGCAGTCCATCCCCCCTAGCGGGGACCTCGGGCGAGCAGTACTTC. Full variable domain (rest looked up from reference TRBV7-8 and TRBJ2-7): GAGVSQSPRYKVAKRGQDVALRCDPISGHVSLFWYQQALGQGPEFLTYFQNEAQLDKSGLPSDRFFAERPEGSVSTLKIQRTQQEDSAVYLCASSPSPLAGTSGEQYFGPGTRLTVT.

As DNA, the CDR3 is TGCGCCAGCAGTGAGTGGGACTCTGAAGCTTTCTTT. It specifies CASSEWDSEAFF. This chain uses TRBV10-2 with TRBJ1-1; weak D call: TRBD1 (5 bases). The V end lost 1 base, the J end lost 6 bases, and 6 bases lay between the germline ends. Germline CDR1 and CDR2: WSHSY and SAAADI. The CDR3 consists of 12 residues.

The chain is built from TRBV7-3 and TRBJ1-2; TRBD1 aligns across 10 bases. This CDR3 has 16 residues. Per the germline V gene, CDR1 is SGHTA and CDR2 is FQGTGA. V lost 2 bases and J lost 8; bases outside the gene matches: 11. Here the CDR3 DNA reads TGTGCCAGCAGCTTAGTGCCGACAGGGGGCTTAGGAGGCTACACCTTC. The encoded protein is CASSLVPTGGLGGYTF.

The rearrangement joins TRBV7-9 to TRBJ2-7; 8 nucleotides line up with TRBD1. The CDR3 runs 14 residues. Germline trimming cut 3 bases from V and 3 bases from J; bases unmatched to any gene: 4. CDR1 and CDR2 from the germline V gene are SEHNR and FQNEAQ (reference sequence). Here the CDR3 DNA reads TGTGCCAGCAGCTTGGGACAGGCGAACTACGAGCAGTACTTC. Amino acids: CASSLGQANYEQYF.

The sample holds one count of this clone. The gene calls are TRBV28 and TRBJ1-2; D not certain. V gave up 5 bases and J gave up 1 base, with 5 bases separating them. Looked up from germline, CDR1 is MDHEN and CDR2 is SYDVKM. This CDR3 is built from 12 residues. The CDR3 reads CASSPDNYGYTF. The CDR3 DNA sequence: TGTGCCAGCAGTCCAGATAACTATGGCTACACCTTC.

CDR3 coding DNA: TGTGCCAGTAGCATATTTCCCGGGACAGGAATTGAAAAACTGTTTTTT. It translates to CASSIFPGTGIEKLFF. The V and J genes are TRBV19 and TRBJ1-4; TRBD1 agrees at 8 bases. The CDR3 runs 16 residues. Germline CDR1 and CDR2: LNHDA and SQIVND (reference sequence). The ends lost 6 bases at V and 7 bases at J; junction bases unmatched: 13.

The chain combines TRBV14 with TRBJ2-7; TRBD2 agrees at 7 bases. V was clipped by 3 bases and J by 4 bases; unmatched bases: 9. From germline, CDR1 is SGHDN and CDR2 FVKESK. This CDR3 is built from 15 residues. The CDR3 sequence: CASSHRPGEGYEQYF. The CDR3, as DNA: TGTGCCAGCAGCCACCGTCCGGGGGAGGGATACGAGCAGTACTTC.

The chain uses TRBV5-1 and TRBJ1-6; tentative D call: TRBD1 (6 bases). V was shortened by 3 bases and J by 6 bases, with 25 bases between the two germline ends. CDR1 and CDR2 (germline): SGHRS, YFSETQ. CDR3 length: 19 residues. The CDR3: CASSWGGPNAGEGNSPLHF. The CDR3 nucleotides read TGCGCCAGCAGCTGGGGAGGGCCCAACGCAGGGGAGGGTAATTCACCCCTCCACTTT.

The chain uses TRBV19 and TRBJ2-1, with 7 bases identical to TRBD1. V was pared by 2 bases and J by 7 bases, with 8 bases of the junction left unmatched. Germline values: CDR1 LNHDA, CDR2 SQIVND (reference sequence). The CDR3 has 15 amino acids. The chain's CDR3 is CASSITPLQGNEQFF. CDR3 nucleotide sequence: TGTGCCAGTAGTATAACTCCCCTACAGGGGAATGAGCAGTTCTTC.

J is TRBJ1-2 and V is TRBV7-2, with TRBD1 as a possible D gene (6 bases). Germline-derived CDR1 and CDR2 are SGHTA and FQGNSA. V was trimmed by 5 bases and J by 2 bases, leaving 15 bases between them. There are 15 residues in the CDR3. The CDR3 spells CASSPSLGQNYGYTF. In nucleotides, the CDR3 is TGTGCCAGCAGCCCTAGCCTGGGACAAAACTATGGCTACACCTTC.

The rearrangement uses TRBV6-2 or TRBV6-3 and TRBJ2-7; 8 bases are a match to TRBD1. V gave up 5 bases and J gave up 3 bases; unmatched junction bases: 18. The CDR3 has 18 residues. Per the germline V gene, CDR1 is MNHEY and CDR2 is SVGEGT. As DNA, the CDR3 is TGTGCCAGCAGTGCTCTGGCATCCATCGGGACAGGACGCTACGAGCAGTACTTC. Protein product: CASSALASIGTGRYEQYF.

In this sample, this clone turned up once. The junction departs from germline at one end; a sequencing error may be responsible. This rearrangement joins TRBV9 to TRBJ2-4; possible D gene TRBD1, 5 bases. The CDR3 runs to 15 residues. The germline CDR1 and CDR2 sequences are SGDLS and YYNGEE. CDR3 protein: CATKPDSKQKHGTNF. In DNA form, the CDR3 reads TGTGCCACCAAACCAGACAGTAAGCAAAAACATGGAACGAACTTC. Based on the CDR3 plus reference TRBV9 and TRBJ2-4, the full variable domain is DSGVTQTPKHLITATGQRVTLRCSPRSGDLSVYWYQQSLDQGLQFLIQYYNGEERAKGNILERFSAQQFPDLHSELNLSSLELGDSALYFCATKPDSKQKHGTNFGAGTRLSVL.

This clone appeared a single time. The chain recombines TRBV7-2 with TRBJ2-5, with TRBD2 as a possible D gene (5 bases). The CDR3 extends over 15 amino acids. Germline CDR1 SGHTA, CDR2 FQGNSA. V lost 1 base, J lost 1 base, and 10 bases lay in between. CDR3: CASSLGMGVQETQYF. As DNA, the CDR3 is TGTGCCAGCAGCTTAGGCATGGGAGTCCAAGAGACCCAGTACTTC.

The chain uses TRBV4-2 and TRBJ2-4; 8 positions match TRBD2. From germline, CDR1 is LGHNA and CDR2 YNFKEQ. The V gene end was trimmed by 0 bases and the J gene end by 3 bases; junction bases not matched to a gene: 7. The CDR3 length is 17 residues. The CDR3 nucleotides are TGTGCCAGCAGCCAAGACGCGGGGGGCGAGGGCAAAAACATTCAGTACTTC. Protein: CASSQDAGGEGKNIQYF.

This chain links TRBV20-1 with TRBJ2-3; 12 nucleotides match TRBD2. The junction had 4 bases not matched to a gene; V was cut back by 3 bases and J by 0 bases. The CDR3 contains 16 residues. Germline CDR1 and CDR2: DFQATT and SNEGSKA (reference sequence). The CDR3 loop is CSASGLAGPSTDTQYF. In nucleotides, the CDR3 is TGCAGTGCTAGTGGACTAGCGGGGCCTAGCACAGATACGCAGTATTTT.

This chain joins TRBV14 and TRBJ2-7; the match to TRBD1 covers 7 bases. With 3 bases clipped from V and 6 bases from J, the junction kept 8 bases outside the gene matches. Looked up from germline, CDR1 is SGHDN and CDR2 is FVKESK. This CDR3 has 14 amino acids. The CDR3 region is CASSQDRTIGEQYF. The CDR3 DNA reads TGTGCCAGCAGCCAGGACAGGACCATCGGCGAGCAGTACTTC.

The J gene is TRBJ2-5, the V gene TRBV4-3; 9 nucleotides align to TRBD2. Germline V gene data show CDR1 as LGHNA and CDR2 as YSLEER. The CDR3 spans 15 residues. Trimming at V came to 3 bases and at J to 5 bases, leaving 7 bases not matched to a gene. Here the CDR3 DNA reads TGCGCCAGCAGCCACCAACTAGCGGGCGGGGAGACCCAGTACTTC. Residues: CASSHQLAGGETQYF.